What follows are 26 T cell receptor beta chains derived from one specimen sequenced in a study of CD8+ T cells in alopecia areata. Reverse transcription of extracted RNA yielded cDNA, which provided the sequencing template. Sequenced by immunoSEQ multiplex PCR; TCRdb stores in-frame clones only, minus some. The sample has just over 30,000 clones, around 62% seen once; the top ten hold more than 15%. Sequenced input: NKG2D-high CD8+ T cells sorted from blood. These receptors were collected from a human donor with alopecia areata.

This chain joins TRBV28 and TRBJ2-1; 13 bases are shared with TRBD2. The germline V gene has CDR1 MDHEN and CDR2 SYDVKM. CDR3 length: 18 amino acids. The V gene end was trimmed by 8 bases and the J gene end by 8 bases; junction bases not matched to a gene: 18. Here the CDR3 DNA reads TGTGCCAGCCACCGTGGACTAGCGGGAGTCGGATTGGAGGATGAGCAGTTCTTC. It is translated as CASHRGLAGVGLEDEQFF.

This chain uses TRBV5-4 with TRBJ1-3, with D tentatively TRBD1 (5 bases). Trimming pared 3 bases from V and 3 bases from J, leaving 10 bases between. This CDR3 has 14 amino acids. Per the germline V gene, CDR1 is SGHNT and CDR2 is YYREEE (reference sequence). CDR3 DNA sequence: TGTGCCAGCAGCTCGGGGACCCTTGGAAACACCATATATTTT. This sequence encodes CASSSGTLGNTIYF.

The chain employs TRBV28 and TRBJ2-1; D call uncertain. V shed 2 bases and J shed 6 bases, with 8 bases lying between them. Germline-derived CDR1 and CDR2 are MDHEN and SYDVKM. The length of the CDR3 is 13 residues. The CDR3: CASSLKLFNEQFF. The CDR3 DNA follows: TGTGCCAGCAGTTTAAAGCTCTTCAATGAGCAGTTCTTC.

V is TRBV27 and J is TRBJ2-1, with TRBD2 matching 11 bases. The CDR3 has 14 amino acids. CDR1 and CDR2 from the germline V gene are MNHEY and SMNVEV (reference sequence). The ends lost 5 bases at V and 3 bases at J; junction bases unmatched: 0. The CDR3 DNA follows: TGTGCCAGCAGTCTAGCGGGGGGCTACAATGAGCAGTTCTTC. It codes for CASSLAGGYNEQFF.

The gene calls are TRBV7-9 and TRBJ2-5; D unresolved. Germline V gene sequence: CDR1 SEHNR, CDR2 FQNEAQ (reference sequence). V lost 2 bases, J lost 0 bases, and 7 bases lay in between. This CDR3 has 14 amino acids. DNA of the CDR3: TGTGCCAGCAGCTTATTTCAGAACCAAGAGACCCAGTACTTC. As protein: CASSLFQNQETQYF.

This clone was counted between two and nine times. The gene calls are TRBV29-1 and TRBJ2-1; TRBD1 matches 7 bases. V lost 7 bases and J lost 8; bases outside the gene matches: 11. This CDR3 is 13 amino acids long. Germline assignment: CDR1 SQVTM and CDR2 ANQGSEA. The CDR3 nucleotides read TGCAGCGCAAAAAGGGGGCTGGTAGATGAGCAGTTCTTC. This sequence encodes CSAKRGLVDEQFF.

This sequence joins TRBV5-6 and TRBJ2-7; no clear D. This CDR3 spans 11 amino acids. With 2 bases removed from V and 4 bases from J, the gap between germline ends came to 4 bases. CDR1 is SGHDT, CDR2 YYEEEE, per germline. The CDR3 loop is CASSFLYEQYF. The DNA of the CDR3 is TGTGCCAGCAGCTTTCTTTACGAGCAGTACTTC. The full variable domain, rest sourced from reference TRBV5-6 and TRBJ2-7, is DAGVTQSPTHLIKTRGQQVTLRCSPKSGHDTVSWYQQALGQGPQFIFQYYEEEERQRGNFPDRFSGHQFPNYSSELNVNALLLGDSALYLCASSFLYEQYFGPGTRLTVT.

The J gene is TRBJ2-1, the V gene TRBV19; unclear D gene. Germline CDR1 is LNHDA and CDR2 is SQIVND (reference sequence). V was clipped by 2 bases and J by 7 bases, with 6 bases between them. The CDR3 covers 12 residues. The CDR3 loop is CASSILGNEQFF. The CDR3 DNA reads as TGTGCCAGTAGTATACTTGGGAATGAGCAGTTCTTC.

This clone was detected a few times. The chain has TRBV4-1 and TRBJ2-1; the D is unclear. V was trimmed by 0 bases and J by 0 bases, leaving 6 bases between them. The CDR3 totals 15 residues. CDR1 MGHRA and CDR2 YSYEKL come from the germline V gene. CDR3 coding DNA: TGCGCCAGCAGCCAAGAAGACGGCTCCTACAATGAGCAGTTCTTC. Protein sequence: CASSQEDGSYNEQFF.

This chain uses TRBV29-1 with TRBJ1-1; D is unclear. CDR3 length: 13 residues. The germline CDR1 and CDR2 sequences are SQVTM and ANQGSEA. V was clipped by 5 bases and J by 0 bases, with 10 bases between them. CDR3 coding DNA: TGCAGCGTTCACACAGACTTGAACACTGAAGCTTTCTTT. This encodes CSVHTDLNTEAFF.

The rearrangement joins TRBV25-1 to TRBJ2-1; D ambiguous. Germline loops: CDR1 MGHDK, CDR2 SYGVNS. The CDR3 is 10 residues long. V was shortened by 5 bases and J by 10 bases, with 6 bases between the two germline ends. As DNA, the CDR3 is TGTGCCAGCAGTTTAGGAGAGCAGTTCTTC. Amino acid sequence: CASSLGEQFF.

The table lists this clone with a count of one. The chain has TRBV29-1 and TRBJ2-3; a possible D gene is TRBD1 (6 bases). The CDR3 consists of 14 residues. V shed 7 bases and J shed 4 bases, with 18 bases lying between them. Germline V lookup: CDR1 SQVTM, CDR2 ANQGSEA. The CDR3 loop is CSGRGRGEADTQYF. For the CDR3, the DNA is TGCAGCGGAAGGGGCAGGGGTGAAGCAGATACGCAGTATTTT.

The chain employs TRBV5-1 and TRBJ1-1; D call uncertain. V dropped 4 bases and J dropped 3 bases, with 10 bases sitting between them. The CDR3 extends over 13 amino acids. Germline loops: CDR1 SGHRS, CDR2 YFSETQ. This CDR3 reads CASSLFGDTEAFF. The CDR3 bases are TGCGCCAGCAGCCTGTTCGGGGACACTGAAGCTTTCTTT. The whole variable domain, remainder taken from reference TRBV5-1 and TRBJ1-1, is KAGVTQTPRYLIKTRGQQVTLSCSPISGHRSVSWYQQTPGQGLQFLFEYFSETQRNKGNFPGRFSGRQFSNSRSEMNVSTLELGDSALYLCASSLFGDTEAFFGQGTRLTVV.

J is TRBJ2-3 and V is TRBV7-2; D is possibly TRBD2 (6 bases). V gave up 5 bases and J gave up 2 bases, with 14 bases separating them. CDR1 SGHTA and CDR2 FQGNSA come from the germline V gene. The CDR3 is made up of 15 amino acids. CDR3 DNA sequence: TGTGCCAGCAGCCCGACTAGTTCGAACACAGATACGCAGTATTTT. Translating it yields CASSPTSSNTDTQYF.

This chain connects TRBV7-2 to TRBJ2-7; no clear D gene. Germline-derived CDR1 and CDR2 are SGHTA and FQGNSA. CDR3 length: 12 amino acids. Trimming cost V 2 bases and J 4 bases, with 6 bases left between them. CDR3 sequence reads: CASSLIGYEQYF. The CDR3 DNA reads as TGTGCCAGCAGCTTAATAGGGTACGAGCAGTACTTC. The whole variable domain, remainder taken from reference TRBV7-2 and TRBJ2-7, is GAGVSQSPSNKVTEKGKDVELRCDPISGHTALYWYRQSLGQGLEFLIYFQGNSAPDKSGLPSDRFSAERTGGSVSTLTIQRTQQEDSAVYLCASSLIGYEQYFGPGTRLTVT.

The chain has TRBV5-1 and TRBJ1-1, with D tentatively TRBD1 (6 bases). The CDR3 is made up of 13 amino acids. With 4 bases removed from V and 9 bases from J, the gap between germline ends came to 16 bases. Germline V lookup: CDR1 SGHRS, CDR2 YFSETQ. CDR3 sequence reads: CASSQRTVEQAFF. CDR3 in DNA: TGCGCCAGCAGCCAACGGACAGTTGAACAAGCTTTCTTT. Variable domain in full (rest from reference TRBV5-1 and TRBJ1-1): KAGVTQTPRYLIKTRGQQVTLSCSPISGHRSVSWYQQTPGQGLQFLFEYFSETQRNKGNFPGRFSGRQFSNSRSEMNVSTLELGDSALYLCASSQRTVEQAFFGQGTRLTVV.

This clone was recorded a few times. The V call is TRBV29-1, the J call TRBJ2-5; D is unclear. The J call is uncertain, as TRBJ2-7 better fits the DNA end. The CDR3 spans 14 residues. Germline V CDR1 and CDR2: SQVTM, ANQGSEA. The CDR3 DNA sequence: TGCAGCGTTCAGGTTTTGGGCCCTACCTACGAGCAGTACTTC. Translated: CSVQVLGPTYEQYF.

This clone was found a few times. The gene calls are TRBV13 and TRBJ2-7; 9 positions agree with TRBD1. Trimming cost V 4 bases and J 3 bases; bases outside gene matches: 16. CDR3 length: 18 residues. CDR1 and CDR2 (germline): PRHDT, FYEKMQ (reference sequence). The CDR3 loop is CASSSFADTGGEGYEQYF. The CDR3, as DNA: TGTGCCAGCAGCTCCTTCGCCGATACAGGGGGCGAGGGCTACGAGCAGTACTTC.

This clone is classed as medium-sized. The J gene is TRBJ1-1, the V gene TRBV7-2; D is undetermined. CDR3 length equals 14 residues. Germline-derived CDR1 and CDR2 are SGHTA and FQGNSA. Trimming stripped 4 bases from V and 4 bases from J, with 13 bases between. This CDR3 reads CASSSTPYSTEAFF. Written as DNA, the CDR3 is TGTGCCAGCAGCTCGACCCCCTACAGCACTGAAGCTTTCTTT.

The rearrangement joins TRBV10-2 to TRBJ2-1; TRBD2 matches 8 bases. V trimming: 3 bases; J trimming: 10 bases; junction bases outside the gene matches: 11. This CDR3 spans 15 amino acids. The V gene's germline CDR1 is WSHSY and CDR2 SAAADI. CDR3 sequence reads: CASSEGVAGLGEQFF. CDR3 coding DNA: TGCGCCAGCAGTGAAGGGGTAGCGGGGTTGGGAGAGCAGTTCTTC.

The chain combines TRBV5-6 with TRBJ2-2; no definite D call. The germline V and J ends were trimmed by 6 bases and 5 bases, with 11 bases remaining between them. There are 13 residues in the CDR3. Germline V lookup: CDR1 SGHDT, CDR2 YYEEEE. The CDR3 sequence: CASTTTHTGELFF. CDR3 coding DNA: TGTGCCAGCACCACGACACATACCGGGGAGCTGTTTTTT.

This clone has only a few counts. V is TRBV28 and J is TRBJ2-1; TRBD1 matches at 8 bases. The length of the CDR3 is 16 residues. Germline assignment: CDR1 MDHEN and CDR2 SYDVKM. J was trimmed by 6 bases and V by 5 bases; bases with no gene match: 12. The CDR3 protein is CASSRPGTGVFNEQFF. In DNA form, the CDR3 reads TGTGCCAGCAGTCGTCCCGGGACAGGAGTTTTCAATGAGCAGTTCTTC.

The V call is TRBV29-1, the J call TRBJ2-1; TRBD2 matches at 11 bases. V was pared by 4 bases and J by 7 bases, with 3 bases of the junction left unmatched. This CDR3 is 13 amino acids long. CDR1 is SQVTM and CDR2 is ANQGSEA in the germline V gene. The DNA for the CDR3 is TGCAGCGTTGTAGCGGGAGGGCCTAATGAGCAGTTCTTC. Its translation: CSVVAGGPNEQFF.

The chain couples TRBV5-5 to TRBJ1-5; weak D call: TRBD1 (6 bases). The CDR3 sequence is 15 residues long. The germline V and J ends were trimmed by 3 bases and 6 bases, with 16 bases remaining between them. Germline lookup yields CDR1 SGHKS and CDR2 YYEKEE (reference sequence). The CDR3, as DNA: TGTGCCAGCAGCTGGGCGACAGGAAACCGTCAGCCCCAGCATTTT. It is translated as CASSWATGNRQPQHF.

J is TRBJ2-3 and V is TRBV30; 9 positions match TRBD1. The CDR3 totals 15 residues. V shed 3 bases, J shed 3 bases, and the junction held 7 bases outside the gene matches. The germline V gene has CDR1 GTSNPN and CDR2 SVGIG (reference sequence). The CDR3 loop is CAWSPGTGWTDTQYF. The CDR3 DNA follows: TGTGCCTGGAGCCCCGGGACAGGGTGGACAGATACGCAGTATTTT.

This chain links TRBV19 with TRBJ2-7; tentatively, D is TRBD1 (5 bases). V was shortened by 7 bases and J by 1 base, with 11 bases between the two germline ends. Germline CDR1 and CDR2: LNHDA and SQIVND (reference sequence). The CDR3 runs to 13 residues. CDR3 coding DNA: TGTGCCAGTACCCCTAGGGGTTCCTACGAGCAGTACTTC. This translates into CASTPRGSYEQYF.